The rows below give T cell receptor beta chains drawn from one sample of a study of cytomegalovirus exposure and HLA in healthy donors. The protocol was immunoSEQ multiplex PCR, while the TCRdb copy is restricted to in-frame clones and leaves out a portion. The table includes some 130,000 clones, 77% detected once. What was sequenced was PBMCs. The receptor source for this set is a male donor in good health and CMV-seropositive. The CDR3 runs from the conserved cysteine through the conserved F or W. The D gene is left open where the match is weak. The size of a clone is reported for some rows only, either as once, few or many, or as a class for expanded clones.

J: TRBJ1-1
D: -
V: TRBV27
size: -
CDR3: CASALAANTEAFF
DNA: TGTGCCAGCGCCCTCGCGGCGAACACTGAAGCTTTCTTT

J: TRBJ2-1
D: -
V: TRBV19
size: -
CDR3: CASEESGLYNEQFF
DNA: TGTGCCAGTGAGGAGAGTGGATTATACAATGAGCAGTTCTTC

J: TRBJ2-7
D: TRBD2
V: TRBV10-3
size: -
CDR3: CAISASGGINEQYF
DNA: TGTGCCATCAGTGCAAGCGGGGGGATCAACGAGCAGTACTTC

J: TRBJ2-5
D: TRBD2
V: TRBV5-4
size: -
CDR3: CASSLAGLAGGPQTQYF
DNA: TGTGCCAGCAGCTTGGCTGGACTAGCGGGGGGGCCCCAGACCCAGTACTTC

J: TRBJ2-1
D: TRBD2
V: TRBV2
size: -
CDR3: CASSLRGGLLDEQFF
DNA: TGTGCCAGCAGTCTCCGGGGGGGCCTTTTGGATGAGCAGTTCTTC

J: TRBJ1-1
D: TRBD1
V: TRBV28
size: -
CDR3: CASTQGQGNTEAFF
DNA: TGTGCCAGCACCCAGGGACAGGGGAACACTGAAGCTTTCTTT

J: TRBJ1-1
D: TRBD1
V: TRBV5-1
size: once
CDR3: CASRAGGMNTEAFF
DNA: TGCGCCAGCAGAGCAGGGGGGATGAACACTGAAGCTTTCTTT

J: TRBJ2-2
D: TRBD2
V: TRBV6-5
size: -
CDR3: CASSPGTITGELFF
DNA: TGTGCCAGCAGTCCCGGGACTATCACCGGGGAGCTGTTTTTT

J: TRBJ2-7
D: -
V: TRBV5-8
size: -
CDR3: CASSLVAGREQYF
DNA: TGTGCCAGCAGCTTGGTTGCGGGCCGCGAGCAGTACTTC

J: TRBJ2-2
D: -
V: TRBV4-2
size: -
CDR3: CASSQGFSENTGELFF
DNA: TGTGCCAGCAGCCAGGGGTTTAGCGAGAACACCGGGGAGCTGTTTTTT

J: TRBJ1-1
D: TRBD1
V: TRBV19
size: -
CDR3: CASSAGQGPTEAFF
DNA: TGTGCCAGTAGTGCCGGACAGGGGCCCACTGAAGCTTTCTTT

J: TRBJ1-2
D: -
V: TRBV7-9
size: -
CDR3: CASSLDGIPNYGYTF
DNA: TGTGCCAGCAGCTTAGACGGGATTCCTAACTATGGCTACACCTTC

J: TRBJ2-5
D: -
V: TRBV11-2
size: -
CDR3: CASSLLPAQETQYF
DNA: TGTGCCAGCAGCTTACTTCCAGCGCAAGAGACCCAGTACTTC

J: TRBJ2-1
D: TRBD2
V: TRBV7-6
size: -
CDR3: CASSLFLAVTLGYNEQFF
DNA: TGTGCCAGCAGCTTATTCCTAGCGGTCACACTTGGGTACAATGAGCAGTTCTTC

J: TRBJ2-5
D: -
V: TRBV28
size: -
CDR3: CASSLEYRGKEQYF
DNA: TGTGCCAGCAGTCTCGAATACCGGGGTAAGGAGCAGTACTTC

J: TRBJ2-7
D: -
V: TRBV6-5
size: -
CDR3: CASSYSILGSEQYF
DNA: TGTGCCAGCAGTTACTCGATTCTAGGCAGCGAGCAGTACTTC

J: TRBJ2-1
D: -
V: TRBV7-9
size: -
CDR3: CASSFGGDEQFF
DNA: TGTGCCAGCAGCTTTGGAGGGGATGAGCAGTTCTTC

J: TRBJ1-6
D: -
V: TRBV13
size: -
CDR3: CASSTTGGHSPLHF
DNA: TGTGCCAGCAGCACAACGGGGGGCCATTCACCCCTCCACTTT

J: TRBJ2-7
D: -
V: TRBV19
size: -
CDR3: CASSIEFSFEQYF
DNA: TGTGCCAGTAGTATTGAGTTTAGTTTCGAGCAGTACTTC

J: TRBJ2-1
D: TRBD1
V: TRBV27
size: -
CDR3: CASSFTSTGEGYNEQFF
DNA: TGTGCCAGCAGTTTTACGTCGACAGGGGAAGGCTACAATGAGCAGTTCTTC

J: TRBJ2-7
D: TRBD2
V: TRBV5-4
size: -
CDR3: CASSLRVAGDEQYF
DNA: TGTGCCAGCAGCTTAAGAGTAGCGGGAGACGAGCAGTACTTC

J: TRBJ1-2
D: -
V: TRBV12-2
size: -
CDR3: CASRPRRTGRYGYTF
DNA: TGTGCAAGTCGACCTCGGCGGACAGGGCGCTATGGCTACACCTTC

J: TRBJ2-1
D: -
V: TRBV5-1
size: -
CDR3: CASSHSGLGNEQFF
DNA: TGCGCCAGCAGCCATAGCGGCTTGGGCAATGAGCAGTTCTTC

J: TRBJ1-4
D: -
V: TRBV29-1
size: -
CDR3: CSVDSSTNEKLFF
DNA: TGCAGCGTGGACAGCTCAACTAATGAAAAACTGTTTTTT

J: TRBJ1-1
D: -
V: TRBV9
size: -
CDR3: CASTPVSGGLNTEAFF
DNA: TGTGCCAGCACCCCCGTAAGCGGGGGTCTGAACACTGAAGCTTTCTTT

J: TRBJ1-2
D: -
V: TRBV7-9
size: once
CDR3: CASSLVQGYGYTF
DNA: TGTGCCAGCAGCTTGGTCCAGGGCTATGGCTACACCTTC

J: TRBJ2-2
D: -
V: TRBV2
size: few
CDR3: CATQGTGELFF
DNA: TGTGCTACGCAGGGGACCGGGGAGCTGTTTTTT

J: TRBJ1-1
D: -
V: TRBV6-1
size: -
CDR3: CASSERDTRNTEAFF
DNA: TGTGCCAGCAGTGAAAGGGACACTAGGAACACTGAAGCTTTCTTT

J: TRBJ1-1
D: -
V: TRBV5-4
size: -
CDR3: CASSFGIGENTEAFF
DNA: TGTGCCAGCAGCTTCGGCATAGGGGAGAACACTGAAGCTTTCTTT

J: TRBJ2-1
D: TRBD2
V: TRBV5-1
size: -
CDR3: CASSWGLAGSSYNEQFF
DNA: TGCGCCAGCAGCTGGGGACTAGCGGGGAGCTCCTACAATGAGCAGTTCTTC

J: TRBJ1-5
D: TRBD1
V: TRBV7-2
size: -
CDR3: CASSRDSLSNQPQHF
DNA: TGTGCCAGCAGCCGGGACAGTTTAAGCAATCAGCCCCAGCATTTT

J: TRBJ2-1
D: -
V: TRBV9
size: -
CDR3: CASSAYGRGNNEQFF
DNA: TGTGCCAGCAGCGCATACGGAAGGGGCAACAATGAGCAGTTCTTC